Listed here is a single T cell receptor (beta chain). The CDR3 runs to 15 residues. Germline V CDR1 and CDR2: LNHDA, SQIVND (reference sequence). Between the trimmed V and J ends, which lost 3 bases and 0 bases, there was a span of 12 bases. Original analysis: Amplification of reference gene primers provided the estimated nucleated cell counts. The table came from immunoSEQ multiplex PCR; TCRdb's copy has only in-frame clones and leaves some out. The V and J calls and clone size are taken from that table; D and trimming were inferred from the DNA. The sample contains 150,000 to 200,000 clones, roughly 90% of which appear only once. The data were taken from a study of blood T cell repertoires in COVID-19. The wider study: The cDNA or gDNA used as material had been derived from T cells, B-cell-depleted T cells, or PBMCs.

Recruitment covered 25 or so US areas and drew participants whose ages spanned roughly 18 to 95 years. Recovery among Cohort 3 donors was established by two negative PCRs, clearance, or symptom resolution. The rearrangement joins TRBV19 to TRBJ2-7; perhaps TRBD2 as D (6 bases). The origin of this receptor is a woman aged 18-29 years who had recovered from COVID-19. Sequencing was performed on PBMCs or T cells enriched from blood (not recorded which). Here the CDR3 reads CASSMRDGFSYEQYF. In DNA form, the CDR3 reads TGTGCCAGTAGTATGCGGGACGGATTCTCCTACGAGCAGTACTTC.